This TCR beta chain emerged from a study of cytomegalovirus exposure and HLA in healthy donors. Study results and limitations: Reportedly, fewer N-insertions than the approximately 690-donor mean appeared in an Asian-associated ancestry cluster in a later analysis. A missense DCLRE1C variant was associated with V- and J-gene trimming of TCR beta chains in a later analysis, and an independent cohort replicated the association.

Trimming at V came to 0 bases and at J to 0 bases, leaving 9 bases not matched to a gene. The CDR3 is 19 residues long. Germline CDR1 LGHNA, CDR2 YSLEER. This clone was observed a handful of times. What it binds is unknown. A multiplex PCR was run with 60 Vbeta primers and 13 Jbeta primers. Clones were sequenced by immunoSEQ multiplex PCR, and TCRdb holds only the in-frame ones, with some missing. The sample has more than 85,000 clones, about 74% seen once; the top ten hold over 12%. The sample comprised PBMCs. The receptor's source is a woman aged 45-65 years in good health and CMV-seropositive. The genes are TRBV4-3 and TRBJ2-7; 12 nucleotides match TRBD2. The CDR3: CASSQDRGTSGYVSYEQYF. As DNA, the CDR3 is TGCGCCAGCAGCCAAGATCGTGGGACTAGCGGGTACGTCTCCTACGAGCAGTACTTC.